A selection of T cell receptor beta chains follows, all from one sample in a study of T cells after yellow fever vaccination. TCRdb re-called the 5' RACE reads through MiXCR, storing one row per CDR3 protein. The table has hundreds of thousands of distinct CDR3 sequences, about 4% seen once. The specimen comprised PBMCs, sampled 5 days after the yellow fever booster vaccination. The receptors stem from a man between 18 and 29 years old who received the YFV17D yellow fever vaccine. Each CDR3 is given with its conserved first and last residue. A D gene is named only where the DNA matches it firmly. Clone size is stated in some rows and not others, as once, few, many or a class when expanded.

v_gene	j_gene	d_gene	abundance	len	CDR3nt	CDR3aa
TRBV29-1	TRBJ1-2	-	few	12	TGCAGCGTTGCGCGCCGTTCAGTTGGCTACACCTTC	CSVARRSVGYTF
TRBV6-2/TRBV6-3	TRBJ1-1	-	many	13	TGTGCCAGCAGTCTACAGGGAGGGGCTGAAGCTTTCTTT	CASSLQGGAEAFF
TRBV20-1	TRBJ1-1	-	many	14	TGCAGTGCTAGAGTGGGGGGAATTGGCACTGAAGCTTTCTTT	CSARVGGIGTEAFF
TRBV5-1	TRBJ2-5	TRBD1	many	14	TGCGCCAGCAGCTCCGGACAGGTGGGGGAGACCCAGTACTTC	CASSSGQVGETQYF
TRBV7-2	TRBJ1-2	-	-	18	TGTGCCAGCAGCTTGAGTGTTTGGGGTGTGCGAGGGAACTATGGCTACACCTTC	CASSLSVWGVRGNYGYTF
TRBV5-1	TRBJ1-1	-	-	14	TGCGCCAGCAGCCCCGGGACATCCTTTATTGAAGCTTTCTTT	CASSPGTSFIEAFF
TRBV7-2	TRBJ2-1	TRBD2	few	16	TGTGCCAGCAGCCCCACCGTGCGGGGGGGCTACAATGAGCAGTTCTTC	CASSPTVRGGYNEQFF
TRBV7-9	TRBJ2-5	-	few	15	TGTGCCAGCAGCTCCAAACCAGGGAATTTGGAGACCCAGTACTTC	CASSSKPGNLETQYF
TRBV7-2	TRBJ2-5	-	few	14	TGTGCCAGCAGCCGAAACAGACAGGCGGAGACCCAGTACTTC	CASSRNRQAETQYF
TRBV15	TRBJ2-4	-	many	16	TGTGCCACCAGCAGAGATCTGAACCAAGCCAAAAACATTCAGTACTTC	CATSRDLNQAKNIQYF
TRBV28	TRBJ1-5	-	-	13	TGTGCCAGCAGTTTAACGGCCCAGACGCCCCAGCATTTT	CASSLTAQTPQHF
TRBV4-1	TRBJ2-5	-	-	13	TGCGCCAGCAGCCAAGTAGTCCGGGAGACCCAGTACTTC	CASSQVVRETQYF
TRBV9	TRBJ2-2	-	few	16	TGTGCCAGCAGCTCCGACCGTGGGACTGCCACCGGGGAGCTGTTTTTT	CASSSDRGTATGELFF
TRBV29-1	TRBJ1-1	-	many	14	TGCAGCGTTGGTGAGGGCACAACGAACACTGAAGCTTTCTTT	CSVGEGTTNTEAFF
TRBV12-3/TRBV12-4	TRBJ2-4	TRBD2	many	14	TGTGCCAGCAGTCCGGCGGGGGGGAAAAACATTCAGTACTTC	CASSPAGGKNIQYF
TRBV4-3	TRBJ2-3	-	-	15	TGCGCCAGCAGCCAAGAGTTCGCAGGTACAGATACGCAGTATTTT	CASSQEFAGTDTQYF
TRBV7-2	TRBJ2-6	-	few	17	TGTGCCAGCAGCTTAGCGGGGGGGCCCTCTGGGGCCAACGTCCTGACTTTC	CASSLAGGPSGANVLTF
TRBV9	TRBJ1-2	-	-	15	TGTGCCAGCAGCATCCGGCAGGGTCGGGTAGATGGCTACACCTTC	CASSIRQGRVDGYTF
TRBV20-1	TRBJ1-2	-	-	13	TGCAGTGCTAGGTGGGCCGCGGGGAACGGCTACACCTTC	CSARWAAGNGYTF
TRBV2	TRBJ2-5	-	many	14	TGTGCCAGCAGTACCGGTCGCCGCGGAGAGACCCAGTACTTC	CASSTGRRGETQYF
TRBV28	TRBJ2-1	TRBD1	few	14	TGTGCCAGCAGTTTCCATGACAGGGGCAATGAGCAGTTCTTC	CASSFHDRGNEQFF
TRBV28	TRBJ1-2	-	few	13	TGTGCCAGCAGTCCTGCCGGAGGGTATGGCTACACCTTC	CASSPAGGYGYTF
TRBV2	TRBJ1-5	-	many	13	TGTGCCAGCAGTGTCTACCTAGGGGAGCCCCAGCATTTT	CASSVYLGEPQHF
TRBV7-9	TRBJ2-5	-	many	14	TGTGCCAGCAGCTCATCGGACTGGCAAGAGACCCAGTACTTC	CASSSSDWQETQYF
TRBV5-1	TRBJ2-3	TRBD1	few	18	TGCGCCAGCAGCCCGACAGGGGGCCGGGACTCACCTACAGATACGCAGTATTTT	CASSPTGGRDSPTDTQYF
TRBV11-2	TRBJ2-1	TRBD1	-	15	TGTGCCAGCAGCCCCGGGACAGTCCTCTACGGTGAGCAGTTCTTC	CASSPGTVLYGEQFF
TRBV7-2	TRBJ2-4	-	many	13	TGTGCCAGCAGCCCCGGAGGAGTAAACATTCAGTACTTC	CASSPGGVNIQYF
TRBV5-5	TRBJ2-6	-	-	18	TGTGCCAGCAGCCTGGCCGCATCATCACGATCAGGGGCCAACGTCCTGACTTTC	CASSLAASSRSGANVLTF
TRBV20-1	TRBJ2-3	TRBD1	-	15	TGCAGTGCTAGACCGGGACAGGGGGCATCAGATACGCAGTATTTT	CSARPGQGASDTQYF
TRBV3-1	TRBJ1-4	-	few	15	TGTGCCAGCAGCCGCGAGACAGGCCGTAATGAAAAACTGTTTTTT	CASSRETGRNEKLFF
TRBV4-3	TRBJ2-5	-	few	15	TGCGCCAGCAGCCAAGATGTCAACAGACAAGAGACCCAGTACTTC	CASSQDVNRQETQYF
TRBV25-1	TRBJ1-5	-	many	14	TGTGCCAGCACGGACGGAGATAGCAATCAGCCCCAGCATTTT	CASTDGDSNQPQHF